This is a list of T cell receptor beta chains from one sample in a study of radiation and T cells in renal cell carcinoma. Generated by immunoSEQ multiplex PCR, the TCRdb table keeps only in-frame clones and is missing some. This table holds some 150,000 clones, 70% to 90% found once. The specimen comprised blood, sampled from a patient whose treatment included radiotherapy and nephrectomy. The source is a woman in her forties or fifties with renal cell carcinoma. Both conserved end residues are part of each CDR3. Each record gives: D gene, V gene, J gene, clone size, CDR3 DNA, CDR3 protein. A D gene is named only where the DNA matches it firmly. A clone size is listed for some rows: how often the clone was seen (once, few, many), or a class if it is expanded.

NA,TRBV18,TRBJ1-1,NA,TGTGCCAGCTCAGACGCTGTGGGGTACACTGAAGCTTTCTTT,CASSDAVGYTEAFF
NA,TRBV28,TRBJ1-5,NA,TGTGCCAGCAGTCTACCCACACATCCCCAGCATTTT,CASSLPTHPQHF
NA,TRBV7-9,TRBJ1-1,NA,TGTGCCAGCAGCAACTTCGCCGGGGCCACTGAAGCTTTCTTT,CASSNFAGATEAFF
TRBD1,TRBV18,TRBJ2-6,NA,TGTGCCAGCTCACCACTCGTCCCGGGACAGGGATCTGGGGCCAACGTCCTGACTTTC,CASSPLVPGQGSGANVLTF
NA,TRBV6-1,TRBJ2-3,NA,TGTGCCAGCAGTGAACTGGGGAGGGGGCAAGATACGCAGTATTTT,CASSELGRGQDTQYF
NA,TRBV10-2,TRBJ1-1,NA,TGCGCCAGCACCGGAGGGGCTGAAGCTTTCTTT,CASTGGAEAFF
NA,TRBV18,TRBJ1-5,NA,TGTGCCAGCTCACCACCGCAGGGTTCGCGCAATCAGCCCCAGCATTTT,CASSPPQGSRNQPQHF
TRBD1,TRBV7-8,TRBJ2-5,NA,TGTGCCAGCAGCCCGGGACAGGGAGGGGAGACCCAGTACTTC,CASSPGQGGETQYF
NA,TRBV10-1,TRBJ1-2,few,TGCGCCAGCAGTGATCATGGCTACACCTTC,CASSDHGYTF
TRBD2,TRBV5-6,TRBJ2-1,NA,TGTGCCAGCAGCTCGAGGACTAGTGATGAGCAGTTCTTC,CASSSRTSDEQFF
NA,TRBV9,TRBJ2-2,NA,TGTGCCAGCAGCGGAAGTACCTCGAACACCGGGGAGCTGTTTTTT,CASSGSTSNTGELFF
NA,TRBV5-4,TRBJ1-1,NA,TGTGCCAGCAGCCCCGAATCCGGGAGATTGAACACTGAAGCTTTCTTT,CASSPESGRLNTEAFF
TRBD1,TRBV28,TRBJ2-7,NA,TGTGCCAGCATTGGACAGGGTGGGTCCTACGAGCAGTACTTC,CASIGQGGSYEQYF
TRBD1,TRBV30,TRBJ1-1,NA,TGTGCCTGGAGGGCCGGAGGGACAGCCAGCCCTGACACTGAAGCTTTCTTT,CAWRAGGTASPDTEAFF
NA,TRBV25-1,TRBJ2-3,once,TGTGCCAGCAGTAAGGGGTTCGGCCCAGATACGCAGTATTTT,CASSKGFGPDTQYF
NA,TRBV6-1,TRBJ1-4,NA,TGTGCCAGCAGTAAAGTTGGCAGGGGCTACCGCGGTGAAAAACTGTTTTTT,CASSKVGRGYRGEKLFF
TRBD2,TRBV7-2,TRBJ2-7,NA,TGTGCCAGCAGCCTCCGACTAGCGGGGGGGTACGAGCAGTACTTC,CASSLRLAGGYEQYF
NA,TRBV5-1,TRBJ2-5,NA,TGCGCCAGCAGCTTGGAGCCCTCCCAGTACTTC,CASSLEPSQYF
NA,TRBV7-8,TRBJ2-1,NA,TGTGCCAGCAACCGGGACCGCGCCTACAATGAGCAGTTCTTC,CASNRDRAYNEQFF
NA,TRBV27,TRBJ2-7,NA,TGTGCCAGCTCGACTAGTTACGAGCAGTACTTC,CASSTSYEQYF
TRBD1,TRBV4-1,TRBJ2-7,NA,TGCGCCAGCAGCCAAGAAGGACAGGCATCCTACGAGCAGTACTTC,CASSQEGQASYEQYF
TRBD1,TRBV19,TRBJ2-7,NA,TGTGCCAGTAGTACACAATACCCCGGGACAGCCTACGAGCAGTACTTC,CASSTQYPGTAYEQYF
NA,TRBV5-6,TRBJ2-5,once,TGTGCCAGCAGCCGGGGTCTGGGCCAAGAGACCCAGTACTTC,CASSRGLGQETQYF
NA,TRBV6-6,TRBJ1-1,NA,TGTGCCAGCGAGGAGGGGAATACTGAAGCTTTCTTT,CASEEGNTEAFF
TRBD1,TRBV9,TRBJ2-1,once,TGTGCCAGCAGCATCGGACAGGTGCACAATGAGCAGTTCTTC,CASSIGQVHNEQFF
NA,TRBV7-8,TRBJ1-1,NA,TGTGCCAGCAGCTCTCGAGGGGGGGGTGGCACTGAAGCTTTCTTT,CASSSRGGGGTEAFF
NA,TRBV2,TRBJ1-5,NA,TGTGCCAGCAGTGTAGGGGGCAATCAGCCCCAGCATTTT,CASSVGGNQPQHF
TRBD1,TRBV27,TRBJ1-2,NA,TGTGCCAGCAAACCAGGGGGGTACTATGGCTACACCTTC,CASKPGGYYGYTF
NA,TRBV4-1,TRBJ1-4,NA,TGCGCCAGCAGCCTCCACGAGGGTGAAAAACTGTTTTTT,CASSLHEGEKLFF
NA,TRBV27,TRBJ1-6,NA,TGTGCCAGCAGTTTATTGGTTACCTACCCTCGGCCCCTCCACTTT,CASSLLVTYPRPLHF
NA,TRBV21-1,TRBJ2-7,NA,TGTGCCAGCAGCCGACAGGCGCGAAGGTCCTACGAGCAGTACTTC,CASSRQARRSYEQYF
NA,TRBV30,TRBJ1-1,NA,TGTGCCTGGAGGGTGGGGGAAAACACTTGGAACACTGAAGCTTTCTTT,CAWRVGENTWNTEAFF
NA,TRBV11-2,TRBJ1-2,NA,TGTGCCAGCAGCCCCGAGGGTATTAACCCATCTAACTATGGCTACACCTTC,CASSPEGINPSNYGYTF
NA,TRBV10-3,TRBJ2-1,NA,TGTGCCATCAGTGCTGGGGTTTCCTACAATGAGCAGTTCTTC,CAISAGVSYNEQFF
NA,TRBV5-4,TRBJ2-7,NA,TGTGCCAGCAGCTTGGATGGGGACTCCGAGCAGTACTTC,CASSLDGDSEQYF
NA,TRBV5-1,TRBJ1-6,NA,TGCGCCAGCAGCTCGGGACCGATGGACCGAGGCAATTCACCCCTCCACTTT,CASSSGPMDRGNSPLHF
NA,TRBV9,TRBJ2-5,NA,TGTGCCAGCAGCGCTCGACAGGACCTGGGGGAGACCCAGTACTTC,CASSARQDLGETQYF
NA,TRBV21-1,TRBJ2-2,NA,TGTGCCAGCAGCGTGGAGGGACCGACGACCGGGGAGCTGTTTTTT,CASSVEGPTTGELFF
NA,TRBV7-8,TRBJ2-3,NA,TGTGCCAGCAGCTTAGGGGGGTTGTCAGATACGCAGTATTTT,CASSLGGLSDTQYF
TRBD1,TRBV5-8,TRBJ1-3,once,TGTGCCAGCAGCTTGGCCCAGGGGGGAAGATCTGGAAACACCATATATTTT,CASSLAQGGRSGNTIYF
TRBD1,TRBV19,TRBJ1-4,NA,TGTGCCAGCTGTAAGACAGGGAACCTCGCAACTAATGAAAAACTGTTTTTT,CASCKTGNLATNEKLFF
NA,TRBV19,TRBJ2-1,NA,TGTGCCAGTGGTGCTAGCTCAGACGGAAATGAGCAGTTCTTC,CASGASSDGNEQFF
NA,TRBV2,TRBJ1-2,NA,TGTGCCAGCACCGAAACCAGGGAAAACTATGGCTACACCTTC,CASTETRENYGYTF
NA,TRBV5-1,TRBJ2-7,NA,TGCGCCAGCAGCTTGGGAGGAGAACCCTACGAGCAGTACTTC,CASSLGGEPYEQYF
NA,TRBV7-2,TRBJ2-1,NA,TGTGCCAGCAGCTTAGATGTGTACAATGAGCAGTTCTTC,CASSLDVYNEQFF
TRBD1,TRBV9,TRBJ2-5,NA,TGTGCCAGCAGCGAGGGGACAGGGAACATGGAGACCCAGTACTTC,CASSEGTGNMETQYF
NA,TRBV5-1,TRBJ1-2,NA,TGCGCCAGCAGCTTGGCCCGTCGGTCTAACTATGGCTACACCTTC,CASSLARRSNYGYTF
TRBD2,TRBV4-3,TRBJ2-1,NA,TGCGCCAGCAGCCAAGGGCCTAGCGGGAGAGATAAGTATGAGCAGTTCTTC,CASSQGPSGRDKYEQFF
TRBD1,TRBV4-2,TRBJ2-1,NA,TGTGCCAGCAGCCAAGTAAAAGGCGGGACAGGAGCCAACAATGAGCAGTTCTTC,CASSQVKGGTGANNEQFF
NA,TRBV6-6,TRBJ1-1,NA,TGTGCCAGCAGTTACTCGGGGCTTCCTGGTCGGGCTTTCTTT,CASSYSGLPGRAFF
TRBD1,TRBV7-2,TRBJ1-3,NA,TGTGCCAGCAGCCGATGGGCAGGGGGCGGAAACACCATATATTTT,CASSRWAGGGNTIYF
TRBD1,TRBV7-2,TRBJ1-5,NA,TGTGCCAGCAGCAAAGGCCATGGACAGGGGCCTCAGCCCCAGCATTTT,CASSKGHGQGPQPQHF
NA,TRBV14,TRBJ1-4,NA,TGTGCCAGCAGCCAAATAAGGGAAAAACTGTTTTTT,CASSQIREKLFF
NA,TRBV5-5,TRBJ2-2,NA,TGTGCCAGCAGCTTATCGCGGGCAGGGGTCGGGGAGCTGTTTTTT,CASSLSRAGVGELFF
TRBD2,TRBV9,TRBJ2-7,NA,TGTGCCAGCAGCGTAGAGCCTAGCGGGACCTACGAGCAGTACTTC,CASSVEPSGTYEQYF
TRBD2,TRBV7-2,TRBJ2-3,NA,TGTGCCAGCAGCTGGGGGGGGACTAGCACAGATACGCAGTATTTT,CASSWGGTSTDTQYF
NA,TRBV7-2,TRBJ2-7,NA,TGTGCCAGCAGCCCCCCTGACGGTCCCTACGAGCAGTACTTC,CASSPPDGPYEQYF
TRBD1,TRBV11-2,TRBJ1-2,NA,TGTGCCGAGCGAGTAACCACCGGACAGGGGGCAGGTGGCTACACCTTC,CAERVTTGQGAGGYTF
NA,TRBV21-1,TRBJ1-1,NA,TGTGCCAGCAGCATAAGACAGGCCCACATGAACACTGAAGCTTTCTTT,CASSIRQAHMNTEAFF
NA,TRBV9,TRBJ1-4,NA,TGTGCCAGCAGCGTAGGTGGGAAAACTAATGAAAAACTGTTTTTT,CASSVGGKTNEKLFF